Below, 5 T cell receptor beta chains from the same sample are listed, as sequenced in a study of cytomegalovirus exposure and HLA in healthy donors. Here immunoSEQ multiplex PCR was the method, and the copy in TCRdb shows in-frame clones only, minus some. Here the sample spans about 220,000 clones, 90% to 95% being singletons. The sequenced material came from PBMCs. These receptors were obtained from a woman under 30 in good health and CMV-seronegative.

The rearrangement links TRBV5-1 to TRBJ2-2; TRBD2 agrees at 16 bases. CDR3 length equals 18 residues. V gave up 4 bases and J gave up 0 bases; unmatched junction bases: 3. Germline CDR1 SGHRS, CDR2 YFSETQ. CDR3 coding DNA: TGCGCCAGCAGCCCGGGACTAGCGGGAGGGCCGAACACCGGGGAGCTGTTTTTT. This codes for CASSPGLAGGPNTGELFF.

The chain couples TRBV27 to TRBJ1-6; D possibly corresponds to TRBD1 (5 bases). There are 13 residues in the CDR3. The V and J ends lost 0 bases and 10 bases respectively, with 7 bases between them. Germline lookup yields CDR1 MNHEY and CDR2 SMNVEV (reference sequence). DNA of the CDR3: TGTGCCAGCAGTTTATCCGGGGGATCACCCCTCCACTTT. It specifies CASSLSGGSPLHF.

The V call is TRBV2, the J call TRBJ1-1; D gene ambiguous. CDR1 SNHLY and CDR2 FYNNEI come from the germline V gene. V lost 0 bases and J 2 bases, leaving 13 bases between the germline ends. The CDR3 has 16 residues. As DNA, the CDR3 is TGTGCCAGCAGTGAAGCGAAGAGTAGCTTAAACACTGAAGCTTTCTTT. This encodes CASSEAKSSLNTEAFF.

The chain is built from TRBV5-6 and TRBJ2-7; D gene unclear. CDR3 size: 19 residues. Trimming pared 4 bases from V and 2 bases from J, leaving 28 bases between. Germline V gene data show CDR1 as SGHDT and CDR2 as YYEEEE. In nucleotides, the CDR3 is TGTGCCAGCAGCATTCTGGGCTCGACAATGGGCGCCCCGGCCTACGAGCAGTACTTC. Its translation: CASSILGSTMGAPAYEQYF.

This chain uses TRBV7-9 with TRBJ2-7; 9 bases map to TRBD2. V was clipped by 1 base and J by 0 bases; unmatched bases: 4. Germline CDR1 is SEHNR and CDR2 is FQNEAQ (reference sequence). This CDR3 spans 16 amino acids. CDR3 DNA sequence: TGTGCCAGCAGCTTAGTAGGCGGGAGGGCCTCCTACGAGCAGTACTTC. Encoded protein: CASSLVGGRASYEQYF.